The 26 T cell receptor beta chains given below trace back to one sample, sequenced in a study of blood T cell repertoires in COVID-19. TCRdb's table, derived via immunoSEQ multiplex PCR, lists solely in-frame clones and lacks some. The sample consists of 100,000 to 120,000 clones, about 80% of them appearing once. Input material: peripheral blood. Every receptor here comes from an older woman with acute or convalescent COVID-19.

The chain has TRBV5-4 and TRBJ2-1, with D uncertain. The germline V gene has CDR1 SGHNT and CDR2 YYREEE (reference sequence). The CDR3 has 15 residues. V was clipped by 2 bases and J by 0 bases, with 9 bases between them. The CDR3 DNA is TGTGCCAGCAGCTTTGAGGTTAGCTCCTACAATGAGCAGTTCTTC. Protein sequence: CASSFEVSSYNEQFF.

CDR3 DNA: TGTGCCACCAGCAGAGGGGGCGGGACAGGGTGGAGTGCGGGACAAGAGACCCAGTACTTC. Its translation: CATSRGGGTGWSAGQETQYF. This sequence joins TRBV15 and TRBJ2-5; 9 positions agree with TRBD1. The junction had 17 bases not matched to a gene; V was cut back by 1 base and J by 2 bases. The CDR3 covers 20 residues. CDR1 and CDR2 (germline): LNHNV, YYDKDF (reference sequence).

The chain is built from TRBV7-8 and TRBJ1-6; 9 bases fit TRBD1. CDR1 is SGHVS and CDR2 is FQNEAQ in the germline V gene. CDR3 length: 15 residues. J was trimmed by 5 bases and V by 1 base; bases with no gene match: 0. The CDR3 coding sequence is TGTGCCAGCAGCTTAGGGACAGGGGATAATTCACCCCTCCACTTT. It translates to CASSLGTGDNSPLHF.

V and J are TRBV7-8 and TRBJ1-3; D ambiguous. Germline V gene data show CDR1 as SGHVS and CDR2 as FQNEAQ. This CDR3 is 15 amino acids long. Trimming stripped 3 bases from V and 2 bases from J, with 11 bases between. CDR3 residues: CASSFSSGPGNTIYF. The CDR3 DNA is TGTGCCAGCAGCTTTTCCTCAGGCCCTGGAAACACCATATATTTT.

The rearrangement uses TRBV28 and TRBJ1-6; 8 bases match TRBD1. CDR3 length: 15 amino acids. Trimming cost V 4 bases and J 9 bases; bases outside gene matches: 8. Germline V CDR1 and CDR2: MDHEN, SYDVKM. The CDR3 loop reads CASSSLDRGASPLHF. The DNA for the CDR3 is TGTGCCAGCAGTTCGCTTGACAGGGGCGCTTCACCCCTCCACTTT.

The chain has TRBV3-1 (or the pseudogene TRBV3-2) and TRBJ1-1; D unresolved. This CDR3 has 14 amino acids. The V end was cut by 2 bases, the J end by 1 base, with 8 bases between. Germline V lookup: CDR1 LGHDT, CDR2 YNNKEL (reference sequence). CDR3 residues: CASSQSWRNTEAFF. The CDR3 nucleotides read TGTGCCAGCAGCCAAAGTTGGAGGAACACTGAAGCTTTCTTT.

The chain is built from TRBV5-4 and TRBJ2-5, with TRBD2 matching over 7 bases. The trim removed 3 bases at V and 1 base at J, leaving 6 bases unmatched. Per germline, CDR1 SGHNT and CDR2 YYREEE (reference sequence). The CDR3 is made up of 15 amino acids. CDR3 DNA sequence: TGTGCCAGCAGCTCATCCGGGACTACCCAAGAGACCCAGTACTTC. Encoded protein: CASSSSGTTQETQYF.

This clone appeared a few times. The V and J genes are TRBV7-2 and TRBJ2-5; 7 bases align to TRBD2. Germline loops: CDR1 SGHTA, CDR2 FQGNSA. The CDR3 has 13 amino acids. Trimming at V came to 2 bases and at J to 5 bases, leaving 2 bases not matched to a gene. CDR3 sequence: CASSLLAAETQYF. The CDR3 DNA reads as TGTGCCAGCAGCTTACTAGCGGCGGAGACCCAGTACTTC. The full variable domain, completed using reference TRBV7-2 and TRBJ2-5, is GAGVSQSPSNKVTEKGKDVELRCDPISGHTALYWYRQSLGQGLEFLIYFQGNSAPDKSGLPSDRFSAERTGGSVSTLTIQRTQQEDSAVYLCASSLLAAETQYFGPGTRLLVL.

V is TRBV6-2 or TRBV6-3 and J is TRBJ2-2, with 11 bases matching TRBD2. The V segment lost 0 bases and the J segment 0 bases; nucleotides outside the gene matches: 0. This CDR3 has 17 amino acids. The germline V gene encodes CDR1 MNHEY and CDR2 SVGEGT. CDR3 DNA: TGTGCCAGCAGTTACTCGGGACTAGCGGCGAACACCGGGGAGCTGTTTTTT. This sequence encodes CASSYSGLAANTGELFF.

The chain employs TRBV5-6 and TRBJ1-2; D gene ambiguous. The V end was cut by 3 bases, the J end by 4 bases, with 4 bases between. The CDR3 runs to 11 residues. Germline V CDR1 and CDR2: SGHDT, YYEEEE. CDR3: CASSSRYGYTF. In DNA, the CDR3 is TGTGCCAGCAGCTCCCGCTATGGCTACACCTTC.

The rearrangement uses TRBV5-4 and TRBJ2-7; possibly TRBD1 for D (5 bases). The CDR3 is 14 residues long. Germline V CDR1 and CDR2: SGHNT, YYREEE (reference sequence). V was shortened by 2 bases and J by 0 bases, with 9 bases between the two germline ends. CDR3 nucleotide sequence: TGTGCCAGCAGCTTTGGGGCAGGCTCCTACGAGCAGTACTTC. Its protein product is CASSFGAGSYEQYF.

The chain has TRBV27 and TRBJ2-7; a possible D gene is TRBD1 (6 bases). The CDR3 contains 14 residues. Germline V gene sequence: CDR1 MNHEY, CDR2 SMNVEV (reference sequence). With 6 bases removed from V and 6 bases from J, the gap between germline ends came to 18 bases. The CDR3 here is CASSRPGQSGEQYF. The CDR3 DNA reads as TGTGCCAGCAGCCGCCCTGGACAGTCCGGCGAGCAGTACTTC.

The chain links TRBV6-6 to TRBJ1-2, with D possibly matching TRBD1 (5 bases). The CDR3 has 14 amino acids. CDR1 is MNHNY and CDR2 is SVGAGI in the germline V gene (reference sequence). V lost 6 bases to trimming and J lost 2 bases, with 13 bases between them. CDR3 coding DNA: TGTGCCAGCAGCCAGGGCGAGTCGAACTATGGCTACACCTTC. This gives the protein CASSQGESNYGYTF.

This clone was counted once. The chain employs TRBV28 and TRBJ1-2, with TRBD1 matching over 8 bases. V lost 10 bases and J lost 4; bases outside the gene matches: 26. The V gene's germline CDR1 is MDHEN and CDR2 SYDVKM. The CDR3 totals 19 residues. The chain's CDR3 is CATSPGAGGDPFLGYGYTF. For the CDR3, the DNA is TGTGCCACCTCTCCAGGGGCAGGGGGCGATCCCTTTCTCGGCTATGGCTACACCTTC.

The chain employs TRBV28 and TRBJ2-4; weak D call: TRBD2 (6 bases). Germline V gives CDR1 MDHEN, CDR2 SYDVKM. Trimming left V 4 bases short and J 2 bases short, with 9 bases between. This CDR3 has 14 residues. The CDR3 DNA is TGTGCCAGCAGTTCCGGGGGAACCAAAAACATTCAGTACTTC. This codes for CASSSGGTKNIQYF.

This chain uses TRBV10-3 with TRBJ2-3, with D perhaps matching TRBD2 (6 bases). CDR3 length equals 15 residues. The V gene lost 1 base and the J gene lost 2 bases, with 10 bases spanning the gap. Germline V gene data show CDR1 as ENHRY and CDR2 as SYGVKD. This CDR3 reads CAISEWEVSTDTQYF. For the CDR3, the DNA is TGTGCCATCAGTGAGTGGGAGGTGTCCACAGATACGCAGTATTTT.

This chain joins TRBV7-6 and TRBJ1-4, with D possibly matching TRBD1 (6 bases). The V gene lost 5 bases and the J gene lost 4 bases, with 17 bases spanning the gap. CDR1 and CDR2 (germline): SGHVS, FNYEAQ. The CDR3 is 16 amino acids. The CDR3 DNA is TGTGCCAGCAGCCAACGGGGGGCAGGCTATAATGAAAAACTGTTTTTT. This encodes CASSQRGAGYNEKLFF. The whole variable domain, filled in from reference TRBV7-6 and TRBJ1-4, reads GAGVSQSPRYKVTKRGQDVALRCDPISGHVSLYWYRQALGQGPEFLTYFNYEAQQDKSGLPNDRFSAERPEGSISTLTIQRTEQRDSAMYRCASSQRGAGYNEKLFFGSGTQLSVL.

The CDR3 coding sequence is TGTGCCAGCAGAACGACAGGGGGCGTAACTGAAGCTTTCTTT. This codes for CASRTTGGVTEAFF. The J gene is TRBJ1-1, the V gene TRBV6-5, with 10 positions matching TRBD1. The CDR3 extends over 14 amino acids. The junction had 6 bases not matched to a gene; V was cut back by 6 bases and J by 5 bases. Germline CDR1 is MNHEY and CDR2 is SVGAGI.

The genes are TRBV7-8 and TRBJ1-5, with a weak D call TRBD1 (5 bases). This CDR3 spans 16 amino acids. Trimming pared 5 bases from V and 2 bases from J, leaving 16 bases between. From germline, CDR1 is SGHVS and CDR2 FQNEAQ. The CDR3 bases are TGTGCCAGCAGCCCATTACCGGGGGTAGGCAATCAGCCCCAGCATTTT. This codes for CASSPLPGVGNQPQHF.

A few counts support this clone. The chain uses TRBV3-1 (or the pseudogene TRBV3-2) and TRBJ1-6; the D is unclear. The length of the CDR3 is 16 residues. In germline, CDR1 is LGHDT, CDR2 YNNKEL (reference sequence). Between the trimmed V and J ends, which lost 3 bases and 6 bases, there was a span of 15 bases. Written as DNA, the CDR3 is TGTGCCAGCAGCCACCTTATTACAGCTACTAATTCACCCCTCCACTTT. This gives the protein CASSHLITATNSPLHF.

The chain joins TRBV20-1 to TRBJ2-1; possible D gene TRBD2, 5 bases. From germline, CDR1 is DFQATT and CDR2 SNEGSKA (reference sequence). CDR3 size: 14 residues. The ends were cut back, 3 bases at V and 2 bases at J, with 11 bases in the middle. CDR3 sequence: CSASLGDAYNEQFF. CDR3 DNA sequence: TGCAGTGCTAGTTTGGGAGACGCCTACAATGAGCAGTTCTTC.

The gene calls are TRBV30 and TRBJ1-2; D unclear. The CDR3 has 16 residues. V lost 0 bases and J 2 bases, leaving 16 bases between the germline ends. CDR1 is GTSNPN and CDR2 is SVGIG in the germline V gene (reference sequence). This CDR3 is CAWSVSGPSGNYGYTF. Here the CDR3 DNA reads TGTGCCTGGAGTGTAAGCGGGCCCAGTGGCAACTATGGCTACACCTTC.

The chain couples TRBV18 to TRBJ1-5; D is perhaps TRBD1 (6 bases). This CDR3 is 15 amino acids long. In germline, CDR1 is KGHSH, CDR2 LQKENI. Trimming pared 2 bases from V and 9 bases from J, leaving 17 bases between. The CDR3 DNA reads TGTGCCAGCTCACCAACAGGAGAGGGGGATCGGCCCCAGCATTTT. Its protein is CASSPTGEGDRPQHF.

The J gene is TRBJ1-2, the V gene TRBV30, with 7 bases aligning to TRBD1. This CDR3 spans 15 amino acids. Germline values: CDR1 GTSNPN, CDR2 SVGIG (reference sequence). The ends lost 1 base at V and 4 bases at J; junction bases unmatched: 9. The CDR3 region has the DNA TGTGCCTGGAGTGAAAACAGGGGAATAGGCTATGGCTACACCTTC. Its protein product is CAWSENRGIGYGYTF. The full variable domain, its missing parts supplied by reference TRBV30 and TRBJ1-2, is SQTIHQWPATLVQPVGSPLSLECTVEGTSNPNLYWYRQAAGRGLQLLFYSVGIGQISSEVPQNLSASRPQDRQFILSSKKLLLSDSGFYLCAWSENRGIGYGYTFGSGTRLTVV.

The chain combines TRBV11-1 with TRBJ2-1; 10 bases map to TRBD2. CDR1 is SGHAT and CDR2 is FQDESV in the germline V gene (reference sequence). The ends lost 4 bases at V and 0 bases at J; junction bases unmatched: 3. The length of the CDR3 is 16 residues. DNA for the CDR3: TGTGCCAGCAGCTCCGGACTAGCGGCCTCCTACAATGAGCAGTTCTTC. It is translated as CASSSGLAASYNEQFF. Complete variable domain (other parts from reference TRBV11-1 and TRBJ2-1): EAEVAQSPRYKITEKSQAVAFWCDPISGHATLYWYRQILGQGPELLVQFQDESVVDDSQLPKDRFSAERLKGVDSTLKIQPAELGDSAMYLCASSSGLAASYNEQFFGPGTRLTVL.

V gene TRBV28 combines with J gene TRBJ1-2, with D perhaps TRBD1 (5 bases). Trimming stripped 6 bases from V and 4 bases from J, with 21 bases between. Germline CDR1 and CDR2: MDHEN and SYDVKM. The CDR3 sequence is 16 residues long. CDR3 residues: CASRGKGGHPGYGYTF. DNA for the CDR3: TGTGCCAGCAGGGGTAAGGGTGGACACCCGGGCTATGGCTACACCTTC.